The next 18 T cell receptor beta chains were all read from a single sample in a study of human T cells and chemical hapten exposure. The time point denotes: pre-sensitization, week 0. Treatment in this sample: therapeutic diphenylcyclopropenone sensitization with weekly scalp DPC. Each CDR3 protein gets one entry after TCRdb re-called the RACE reads with MiXCR. The sample includes approximately 50,000 distinct CDR3 sequences, about 11% of them seen just once. The specimen comprised whole blood, sampled in connection with sensitization to the hapten diphenylcyclopropenone (DPC). Receptors were obtained from a woman aged 40 to 49 with alopecia areata. Some clones in this sample may be carry-over from other donors' samples.

The V gene is TRBV20-1, the J gene TRBJ2-7; TRBD1 or TRBD2 may be the D gene (5 bases each). In germline, CDR1 is DFQATT, CDR2 SNEGSKA (reference sequence). The CDR3 sequence is 14 residues long. The germline V and J ends were trimmed by 2 bases and 0 bases, with 11 bases remaining between them. CDR3 protein: CSARWAGSSYEQYF. CDR3 nucleotide sequence: TGCAGTGCTAGATGGGCAGGGAGCTCCTACGAGCAGTACTTC.

CDR3 sequence reads: CSVVGQGGNEQYF. As DNA, the CDR3 is TGCAGCGTTGTCGGGCAGGGCGGAAACGAGCAGTACTTC. The V gene is TRBV29-1, the J gene TRBJ2-7; D might be TRBD1 (5 bases). Trimming stripped 4 bases from V and 5 bases from J, with 15 bases between. Germline V lookup: CDR1 SQVTM, CDR2 ANQGSEA. CDR3 size: 13 residues.

This clonotype was seen only a few times. J is TRBJ2-7 and V is TRBV6-2 or TRBV6-3; 7 positions match TRBD2. The ends lost 6 bases at V and 5 bases at J; junction bases unmatched: 10. CDR1 MNHEY and CDR2 SVGEGT come from the germline V gene. This CDR3 has 14 residues. CDR3 sequence (DNA): TGTGCCAGCAGCAGTCCGGGGGGTCGGGACGAGCAGTACTTC. Amino acid sequence: CASSSPGGRDEQYF.

This clonotype was recorded many times. The chain joins TRBV5-6 to TRBJ1-5, with D possibly TRBD1 on 5 matching bases. The length of the CDR3 is 13 residues. The germline CDR1 and CDR2 sequences are SGHDT and YYEEEE. Deletions cut 1 base from V and 4 bases from J, with 6 bases between. The CDR3: CASSLRGNQPQHF. The DNA of the CDR3 is TGTGCCAGCAGCTTGCGGGGGAATCAGCCCCAGCATTTT.

There are a few counts of this clonotype. The chain carries TRBV7-2 and TRBJ2-7; D gene uncertain. CDR3 length: 13 amino acids. V was trimmed by 5 bases and J by 2 bases, leaving 10 bases between them. The germline V gene has CDR1 SGHTA and CDR2 FQGNSA. The CDR3 sequence is CASSPTVTYEQYF. CDR3 bases: TGTGCCAGCAGCCCCACGGTTACCTACGAGCAGTACTTC.

V is TRBV7-2 and J is TRBJ2-7; no clear D gene. The V gene lost 5 bases and the J gene lost 2 bases, with 10 bases spanning the gap. Germline lookup yields CDR1 SGHTA and CDR2 FQGNSA. The CDR3 is 13 residues long. The CDR3 is CASSLGSTYEQYF. In nucleotides, the CDR3 is TGTGCCAGCAGCCTCGGTTCCACCTACGAGCAGTACTTC. The full variable domain, its missing parts supplied by reference TRBV7-2 and TRBJ2-7, is GAGVSQSPSNKVTEKGKDVELRCDPISGHTALYWYRQSLGQGLEFLIYFQGNSAPDKSGLPSDRFSAERTGGSVSTLTIQRTQQEDSAVYLCASSLGSTYEQYFGPGTRLTVT.

This clonotype was observed at least ten times. The chain combines TRBV29-1 with TRBJ1-1; no reliable D call. Germline CDR1 SQVTM, CDR2 ANQGSEA. The germline V and J ends were trimmed by 6 bases and 1 base, with 15 bases remaining between them. The CDR3 runs to 14 residues. In DNA form, the CDR3 reads TGCAGCGTCCATCGCGGGATGTGGAACACTGAAGCTTTCTTT. Its translation: CSVHRGMWNTEAFF.

This clonotype appeared many times. The rearrangement uses TRBV20-1 and TRBJ2-1; tentatively, D is TRBD2 (5 bases). Per germline, CDR1 DFQATT and CDR2 SNEGSKA (reference sequence). The CDR3 runs 15 residues. Trimming pared 5 bases from V and 0 bases from J, leaving 14 bases between. Written as DNA, the CDR3 is TGCAGTGCTCACCAAGCGGTGAGCTCCTACAATGAGCAGTTCTTC. It is translated as CSAHQAVSSYNEQFF.

This sequence joins TRBV7-2 and TRBJ2-5; TRBD1 matches 7 bases. V lost 2 bases, J lost 4 bases, and 10 bases stayed unmatched. The CDR3 covers 16 residues. Per the germline V gene, CDR1 is SGHTA and CDR2 is FQGNSA. The CDR3 region is CASSLWRGGLGETQYF. CDR3 coding DNA: TGTGCCAGCAGCTTATGGAGAGGGGGCTTAGGAGAGACCCAGTACTTC. Full variable domain (remainder filled in from reference TRBV7-2 and TRBJ2-5): GAGVSQSPSNKVTEKGKDVELRCDPISGHTALYWYRQSLGQGLEFLIYFQGNSAPDKSGLPSDRFSAERTGGSVSTLTIQRTQQEDSAVYLCASSLWRGGLGETQYFGPGTRLLVL.

This clonotype appeared a few times. This chain uses TRBV7-2 with TRBJ1-1, with 7 bases lining up with TRBD1. The germline V gene encodes CDR1 SGHTA and CDR2 FQGNSA. V trimming: 3 bases; J trimming: 5 bases; junction bases outside the gene matches: 6. The CDR3 extends over 14 amino acids. DNA of the CDR3: TGTGCCAGCAGCTTTCGACAGGGTGAGACTGAAGCTTTCTTT. Translated: CASSFRQGETEAFF.

The chain uses TRBV5-4 and TRBJ2-2; D ambiguous. The ends were cut back, 1 base at V and 0 bases at J, with 7 bases in the middle. The CDR3 runs 15 residues. Looked up from germline, CDR1 is SGHNT and CDR2 is YYREEE (reference sequence). This CDR3 is CASSLRPANTGELFF. DNA of the CDR3: TGTGCCAGCAGCTTGAGGCCCGCGAACACCGGGGAGCTGTTTTTT.

This clonotype turned up a few times. The chain has TRBV15 and TRBJ1-1; unclear D gene. V was trimmed by 0 bases and J by 4 bases, leaving 12 bases between them. From germline, CDR1 is LNHNV and CDR2 YYDKDF (reference sequence). The length of the CDR3 is 15 residues. CDR3 coding DNA: TGTGCCACCAGCAGAGAGACGGCCTCGGGCACTGAAGCTTTCTTT. It translates to CATSRETASGTEAFF.

This clonotype has only a few counts. V and J are TRBV11-2 and TRBJ1-1; 10 bases match TRBD1. The V and J ends lost 8 bases and 6 bases, in that order; junction bases with no gene match: 9. The CDR3 is made up of 14 amino acids. Germline V gives CDR1 SGHAT, CDR2 FQNNGV. The chain's CDR3 is CASVRQGASAEAFF. In DNA, the CDR3 is TGTGCCAGCGTACGACAGGGGGCGTCCGCTGAAGCTTTCTTT.

Turning to this clonotype: Being one base from a much bigger clone, this may be a read error. The chain carries TRBV7-2 and TRBJ1-4, with unresolved D. The CDR3 covers 13 residues. The germline V gene has CDR1 SGHTA and CDR2 FQGNSA. The DNA of the CDR3 is TGTGCCAGCGCCGGATCCCCGGGTGAAAACCTGTTTTTT. Residues: CASAGSPGENLFF.

In its sample, this clonotype was seen a few times. The V call is TRBV5-6, the J call TRBJ2-3; D is undetermined. The CDR3 is 12 residues long. Germline-derived CDR1 and CDR2 are SGHDT and YYEEEE. Trimming took 4 bases from V and 5 from J, leaving 8 bases between them. The CDR3 DNA reads TGTGCCAGCAGCCCACGAGGAGATACGCAGTATTTT. Translating it yields CASSPRGDTQYF.

This clonotype has a count of ten or more. The CDR3 region is CASTEDRGSYNEQFF. CDR3 in DNA: TGTGCCAGCACCGAAGACAGGGGTTCCTACAATGAGCAGTTCTTC. This chain joins TRBV3-1 and TRBJ2-1, with TRBD1 identical over 8 bases. This CDR3 has 15 amino acids. The V segment lost 7 bases and the J segment 1 base; nucleotides outside the gene matches: 6. The germline V gene has CDR1 LGHDT and CDR2 YNNKEL (reference sequence).

A few counts support this clonotype. The J gene is TRBJ2-3, the V gene TRBV20-1, with D possibly being TRBD2 (6 bases). Germline loops: CDR1 DFQATT, CDR2 SNEGSKA (reference sequence). CDR3 size: 14 residues. V lost 3 bases to trimming and J lost 8 bases, with 18 bases between them. CDR3 sequence reads: CSASVRDSRPTQYF. The CDR3 nucleotides are TGCAGTGCTAGCGTCCGGGACTCGAGACCTACGCAGTATTTT.

The V call is TRBV7-2, the J call TRBJ2-3, with 8 bases aligning to TRBD1. The V and J ends lost 5 bases and 5 bases, in that order; junction bases with no gene match: 3. The CDR3 has 13 amino acids. Germline V gives CDR1 SGHTA, CDR2 FQGNSA. This CDR3 reads CASSPGGKDTQYF. CDR3 sequence (DNA): TGTGCCAGCAGCCCAGGGGGCAAAGATACGCAGTATTTT. The variable domain in full, completed from reference TRBV7-2 and TRBJ2-3, reads GAGVSQSPSNKVTEKGKDVELRCDPISGHTALYWYRQSLGQGLEFLIYFQGNSAPDKSGLPSDRFSAERTGGSVSTLTIQRTQQEDSAVYLCASSPGGKDTQYFGPGTRLTVL.